This T cell receptor (beta chain) was retrieved from a study of blood T cell repertoires in COVID-19. Study at large: Some COVID-19 samples were acute and others convalescent; all came from the United States, Italy and Spain. Sample material is recorded as cDNA or gDNA derived from T cells, B-cell-depleted T cells, or PBMCs.

The CDR3 is 12 amino acids. The ends were cut back, 6 bases at V and 5 bases at J, with 11 bases in the middle. Per the authors' pipeline: From reference gene primer amplification, estimates of nucleated cell counts were derived. Profiled with immunoSEQ multiplex PCR; TCRdb holds only in-frame clones, not every one. V, J and clone size were drawn from that table, and D and trimming were deduced from the DNA. The sample includes around 300,000 clones, more than 80% seen only once; the top ten take about 3%. The V gene is TRBV5-3, the J gene TRBJ2-5, with a weak D call TRBD1 (6 bases). TRBV5-3 is an ORF, and what it does is uncertain. The sequencing input was peripheral blood. This clonotype was obtained from a woman in her thirties with active or convalescent COVID-19. CDR3 loop: CARTGADETQYF. The CDR3 DNA reads TGTGCCAGAACAGGGGCGGACGAGACCCAGTACTTC.